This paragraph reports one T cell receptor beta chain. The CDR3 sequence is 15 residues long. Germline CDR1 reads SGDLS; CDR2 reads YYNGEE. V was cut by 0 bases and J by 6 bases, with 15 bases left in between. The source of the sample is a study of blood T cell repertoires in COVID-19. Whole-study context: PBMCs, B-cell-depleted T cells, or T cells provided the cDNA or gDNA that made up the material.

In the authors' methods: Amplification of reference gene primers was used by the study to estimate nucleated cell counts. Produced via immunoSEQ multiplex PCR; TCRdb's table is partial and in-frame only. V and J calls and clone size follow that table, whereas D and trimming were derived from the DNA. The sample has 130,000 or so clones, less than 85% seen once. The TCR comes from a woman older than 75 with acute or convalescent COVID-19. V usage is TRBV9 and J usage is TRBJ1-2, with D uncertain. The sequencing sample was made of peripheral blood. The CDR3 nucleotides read TGTGCCAGCAGCGTAGATTACAGAGCATCTGATGGCTACACCTTC. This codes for CASSVDYRASDGYTF.